Listed below are T cell receptor beta chains from one sample, sequenced in a study of blood T cell repertoires in COVID-19. Libraries were prepared by immunoSEQ multiplex PCR; TCRdb keeps only in-frame clonotypes and omits some of them. The data hold 200,000 to 250,000 clones, with about 83% observed a single time. Sequenced: peripheral blood. The receptors were sampled from a woman aged 45-60 years with acute or convalescent COVID-19. The CDR3 runs from the conserved cysteine through the conserved F or W. D genes are given only for firm matches.

j_call v_call cdr3_length d_call cdr3_aa cdr3_nt
TRBJ1-3 TRBV5-1 18 TRBD1 CASSSSGQGGGSGNTIYF TGCGCCAGCAGCTCCTCGGGACAGGGAGGGGGCTCTGGAAACACCATATATTTT
TRBJ2-1 TRBV19 14 TRBD1 CASRPGQGGNEQFF TGTGCCAGTAGGCCGGGACAGGGAGGCAATGAGCAGTTCTTC
TRBJ2-2 TRBV7-2 13 - CASSVLNTGELFF TGTGCCAGTTCGGTACTGAACACCGGGGAGCTGTTTTTT
TRBJ2-3 TRBV4-3 16 - CASSQNPGIGADTQYF TGCGCCAGCAGCCAGAATCCAGGGATCGGCGCAGATACGCAGTATTTT
TRBJ2-3 TRBV29-1 14 TRBD1 CSARQGPSTDTQYF TGCAGCGCCCGACAGGGACCTAGCACAGATACGCAGTATTTT
TRBJ1-1 TRBV11-2 13 - CASSSLLSTEAFF TGTGCCAGCAGCTCCCTTTTGAGCACTGAAGCTTTCTTT
TRBJ2-3 TRBV7-7 16 TRBD2 CASSSGLAGFRDTQYF TGTGCCAGCAGCTCCGGACTAGCGGGATTTAGAGATACGCAGTATTTT
TRBJ1-4 TRBV7-9 16 - CASSLGTGSTNEKLFF TGTGCCAGCAGCTTAGGTACAGGGTCAACTAATGAAAAACTGTTTTTT
TRBJ2-3 TRBV10-3 14 TRBD2 CAISIAGAEDTQYF TGTGCCATCAGTATAGCGGGGGCTGAAGATACGCAGTATTTT
TRBJ1-5 TRBV9 15 TRBD1 CASGRGTGGSQPQHF TGTGCCAGCGGGAGGGGGACAGGGGGCTCTCAGCCCCAGCATTTT
TRBJ1-1 TRBV28 14 - CASSSPQGGTEAFF TGTGCCAGCAGTTCCCCTCAGGGAGGGACTGAAGCTTTCTTT
TRBJ1-5 TRBV27 17 - CASSYLGSTGLNQPQHF TGTGCCAGCAGTTACCTAGGGTCGACAGGCCTCAATCAGCCCCAGCATTTT
TRBJ1-2 TRBV19 13 TRBD1 CASSPDRSLGYTF TGTGCCAGTAGCCCGGACAGGAGTCTTGGCTACACCTTC
TRBJ1-6 TRBV19 16 TRBD1 CASSIGNRGRYSPLHF TGTGCCAGTAGTATAGGTAACAGGGGGCGATATTCACCCCTCCACTTT